Here is one T cell receptor beta chain with its context. Antigen: not known. Other nucleotide sequences in the sample specify the same CDR3. The germline V gene has CDR1 SGHDT and CDR2 YYEEEE. V was pared by 2 bases and J by 0 bases, with 6 bases between. The CDR3 loop spans 13 amino acids. Terminally differentiated effector memory CD45RA+ cells were left out of the naive CD8 fraction, which was CD45RO-negative and positively selected for CCR7. This entry is derived from a study of shared clonotypes between healthy human individuals. Assay used: immunoSEQ multiplex PCR; TCRdb lists only in-frame clones, some missing. The data contain 1.5 million to 2.5 million clones, about 95% of them singletons. General study points: Four donors had 5% to 6% of their naive CD4 clonotypes in common.

Sequenced sample: naive CD8+ T cells sorted from blood. V gene TRBV5-6 combines with J gene TRBJ2-7; D ambiguous. This sequence was found in a man between 18 and 35 years old in good health. CDR3 DNA: TGTGCCAGCAGCTTCGCTAGCTCCTACGAGCAGTACTTC. Its translation: CASSFASSYEQYF.